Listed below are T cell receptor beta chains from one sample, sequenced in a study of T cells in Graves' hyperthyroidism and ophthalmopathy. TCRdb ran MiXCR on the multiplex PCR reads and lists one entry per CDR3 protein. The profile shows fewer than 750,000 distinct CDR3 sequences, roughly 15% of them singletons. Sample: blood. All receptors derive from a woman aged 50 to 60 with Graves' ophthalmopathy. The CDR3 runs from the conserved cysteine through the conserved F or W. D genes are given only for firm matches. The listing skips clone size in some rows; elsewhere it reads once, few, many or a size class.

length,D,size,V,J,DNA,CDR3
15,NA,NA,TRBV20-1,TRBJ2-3,TGCAGTGCTAGAGATGAGGGGTCGGGGGCGGATACGCAGTATTTT,CSARDEGSGADTQYF
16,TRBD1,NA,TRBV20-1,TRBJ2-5,TGCAGTGCTAGTCGGCAGGGGGATTCGGCGCAAGAGACCCAGTACTTC,CSASRQGDSAQETQYF
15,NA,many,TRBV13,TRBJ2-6,TGTGCCAGCAGCTTATGGGAGCCTGGGGCCAACGTCCTGACTTTC,CASSLWEPGANVLTF
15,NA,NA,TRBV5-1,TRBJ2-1,TGCGCCAGTATGCCCAATCCGGGACGTCATAGGGAGCAGTTCTTC,CASMPNPGRHREQFF
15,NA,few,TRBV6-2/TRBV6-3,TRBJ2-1,TGTGCCAGCAGGCAGGACAATTTAGCCTACAATGAGCAGTTCTTC,CASRQDNLAYNEQFF
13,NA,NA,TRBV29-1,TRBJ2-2,TGCAGCGTTTGGACATATCACACCGGGGAGCTGTTTTTT,CSVWTYHTGELFF
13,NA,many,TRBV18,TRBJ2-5,TGTGCCAGCTCACCAGACTGGCAAGAGACCCAGTACTTC,CASSPDWQETQYF
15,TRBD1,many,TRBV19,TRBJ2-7,TGTGCCAGCCGTCCGGGACAGGGCTCCCACTACGAGCAGTACTTC,CASRPGQGSHYEQYF
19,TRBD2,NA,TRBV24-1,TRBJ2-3,TGTGCCACCAGTGGTTTTGGGGCCCCGACTAGCGGGAGCACAGATACGCAGTATTTT,CATSGFGAPTSGSTDTQYF
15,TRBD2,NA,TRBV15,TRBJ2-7,TGTGCCACCAGCAGAGATAAGGAGGCGGGGGGCGAGCAGTACTTC,CATSRDKEAGGEQYF